Listed here are 8 T cell receptor beta chains from one sample, sequenced in a study of T cell responses to AZD1222 COVID-19 vaccine. Method: immunoSEQ multiplex PCR; TCRdb's copy keeps in-frame clones and lacks some. The data hold 90,000 or so clones, with roughly nine tenths observed a single time. Material: peripheral blood, obtained 28 days after the second AZD1222 dose. The origin of the receptors is an adult who received the AZD1222 COVID-19 vaccine.

The rearrangement links TRBV7-9 to TRBJ2-7, with D maybe TRBD1 (5 bases). CDR1 is SEHNR, CDR2 FQNEAQ, per germline (reference sequence). The CDR3 covers 14 residues. The ends were cut back, 5 bases at V and 2 bases at J, with 13 bases in the middle. The CDR3 here is CASSRFMDTYEQYF. The DNA for the CDR3 is TGTGCCAGCAGCCGTTTTATGGACACCTACGAGCAGTACTTC.

The gene calls are TRBV9 and TRBJ1-1, with no clear D. Trimming left V 3 bases short and J 1 base short, with 13 bases between. The CDR3 sequence is 15 residues long. CDR1 is SGDLS and CDR2 is YYNGEE in the germline V gene. This chain's CDR3 is CASSGSGKGNTEAFF. CDR3 DNA: TGTGCCAGCAGCGGAAGTGGTAAGGGGAACACTGAAGCTTTCTTT. The variable domain in full, completed from reference TRBV9 and TRBJ1-1, reads DSGVTQTPKHLITATGQRVTLRCSPRSGDLSVYWYQQSLDQGLQFLIQYYNGEERAKGNILERFSAQQFPDLHSELNLSSLELGDSALYFCASSGSGKGNTEAFFGQGTRLTVV.

To note about this clone: Germline and junction disagree at one end, which may indicate a read error. The rearrangement joins TRBV3-1 (or the pseudogene TRBV3-2) to TRBJ1-2; D possibly corresponds to TRBD1 (6 bases). The CDR3 sequence is 12 residues long. Germline CDR1 LGHDT, CDR2 YNNKEL (reference sequence). The CDR3, as DNA: TGTGCCAGCAGCGAAGCGGGGGGCTCTAGTCGCTTC. It translates to CASSEAGGSSRF.

V usage is TRBV28 and J usage is TRBJ1-1; D is undetermined. V shed 8 bases and J shed 2 bases, with 6 bases lying between them. Germline V gene lookup returns CDR1 MDHEN and CDR2 SYDVKM. This CDR3 has 11 residues. The DNA of the CDR3 is TGTGCCAGCCAGGTAAACACTGAAGCTTTCTTT. It is translated as CASQVNTEAFF. Filled out from reference TRBV28 and TRBJ1-1, the complete variable domain reads DVKVTQSSRYLVKRTGEKVFLECVQDMDHENMFWYRQDPGLGLRLIYFSYDVKMKEKGDIPEGYSVSREKKERFSLILESASTNQTSMYLCASQVNTEAFFGQGTRLTVV.

The chain joins TRBV27 to TRBJ2-7; TRBD1 matches at 7 bases. With 5 bases clipped from V and 2 bases from J, the junction kept 3 bases outside the gene matches. There are 13 residues in the CDR3. The germline V gene has CDR1 MNHEY and CDR2 SMNVEV (reference sequence). The CDR3 DNA sequence: TGTGCCAGCAGTACGCAGGGGGCCTACGAGCAGTACTTC. Amino acid sequence: CASSTQGAYEQYF.

The chain is built from TRBV5-1 and TRBJ2-7, with TRBD1 matching over 7 bases. The germline gives CDR1 SGHRS, CDR2 YFSETQ. V lost 4 bases to trimming and J lost 4 bases; unmatched junction nucleotides: 5. This CDR3 has 13 residues. The DNA for the CDR3 is TGCGCCAGCAGCCTTAGACAGGGATACGAGCAGTACTTC. This gives the protein CASSLRQGYEQYF.

The V and J genes are TRBV3-1 (or the pseudogene TRBV3-2) and TRBJ1-2; 11 nucleotides match TRBD1. Per the germline V gene, CDR1 is LGHDT and CDR2 is YNNKEL (reference sequence). With 4 bases clipped from V and 7 bases from J, the junction kept 5 bases outside the gene matches. This CDR3 has 14 residues. The CDR3 DNA reads as TGTGCCAGCAGCCCTGGACAGGGGGCTTCTGGCTACACCTTC. Its protein is CASSPGQGASGYTF.

The chain uses TRBV5-6 and TRBJ2-1, with D possibly TRBD1 on 6 matching bases. The length of the CDR3 is 14 residues. The germline V gene has CDR1 SGHDT and CDR2 YYEEEE. The V and J ends lost 2 bases and 6 bases respectively, with 12 bases between them. CDR3 sequence: CASSFWGPGNEQFF. Here the CDR3 DNA reads TGTGCCAGCAGCTTTTGGGGGCCAGGCAATGAGCAGTTCTTC.